This TCR beta chain was obtained from a study of cytomegalovirus exposure and HLA in healthy donors (dated by TCRdb to 2015 to 2018). Background on the whole study: A later analysis indicated that the 95 to 150 validation repertoires were generated on the platform also employed for the 666 repertoires of the first cohort. The study aimed to test whether cataloging public T cell receptors could reveal signatures of past pathogen exposure. Besides the first cohort of some 670 subjects, a separate validation cohort made up of over a hundred different subjects was used. High-throughput TCR immunosequencing, statistical association of individual TCRs with disease status, and machine learning were combined to predict cytomegalovirus infection status. General findings and caveats noted by the study authors: Cytomegalovirus status was reported to be diagnosed by the classifier with high specificity and sensitivity in both the original and validation cohorts. In vitro tests confirmed that a few of the cytomegalovirus-associated TCR beta chains recognize cytomegalovirus antigens. A later analysis had no HLA typing for the validation cohort, so co-occurrence there was scored across all 110 or so repertoires. A later analysis found that TCRs clustered in the first cohort also tended to co-occur in the 130 or so validation repertoires, with 94% of cluster scores above 0. The authors suggested that the approach could potentially be extended to other disease states and immunological phenotypes. Most TCR sequences were observed very rarely across donors, whereas some public TCRs were present in many individuals. In the study, about 150 TCR beta chains were listed as associated with cytomegalovirus.

Libraries came from the immunoSEQ multiplex PCR assay. The authors' pipeline ran thus. To diagnose cytomegalovirus status from the catalog of TCR beta chain sequences, a statistical classification framework was built. As stored in TCRdb, this immuneACCESS dataset retains in-frame rearrangements with V and J assigned. A fraction of the clones does not appear; measured against another copy, unresolved V genes explain less than half of the discrepancy, and the remainder lacks a known reason. Clonal size and the V and J genes are those of that table, whereas D and trimming came from the DNA. This sample has about 76,000 clones in its table, and 94% of those were observed once. The ten largest clones add up to 1.5% to 2% of the sample. Trimming accounts for 8 bases at V and 5 bases at J, while the number of junction bases matched to no gene is 10. As encoded in the germline V gene, CDR1 is MNHNS while CDR2 is SASEGT. The CDR3 measures 14 amino acids from cysteine to phenylalanine. Just CDR3 DNA is preserved here, 42 bases in frame from base 1.

Separate from the roughly 650-subject first cohort, the validation cohort of roughly 120 subjects was the group to which the donors belonged. This clone appeared once. The antigen this receptor binds is unknown. Base quality data are lacking; no much larger clone is found one base away. The origin of this receptor is a woman aged 18-35 years in good health and CMV-seropositive. The chain is made from TRBV6-1 and TRBJ1-2; the central 8 bases match TRBD1. The sample was PBMCs. The CDR3 amino acid sequence is: CASRRPGGEYGYTF. The DNA reads TGTGCCAGCCGCCGGCCAGGGGGCGAATATGGCTACACCTTC.